Each of the 17 T cell receptor beta chains below was sequenced from the same sample in a study of T-cell memory formation after mild COVID-19. A single record per CDR3 protein comes from TCRdb applying MiXCR to the 5' RACE reads. The top ten clones hold more than 8% of a sample with 470,000 or so distinct CDR3 sequences, 20% of them seen once. The sequenced sample consisted of PBMCs or a T cell subset sorted from them (not recorded which). Receptors originate from an adult woman who had mild COVID-19 (a few samples of this study predate the infection). Cell type and time point are not known.

A few counts support this clonotype. The chain is built from TRBV27 and TRBJ2-7; perhaps TRBD1 as D (6 bases). V shed 6 bases and J shed 0 bases, with 12 bases lying between them. In germline, CDR1 is MNHEY, CDR2 SMNVEV (reference sequence). The CDR3 loop spans 14 amino acids. The CDR3 loop reads CASRMTGGSYEQYF. Written as DNA, the CDR3 is TGTGCCAGCAGAATGACAGGTGGCTCCTACGAGCAGTACTTC.

The CDR3 nucleotides read TGTGCCAGTCTTTCGGGGGGAATCGGCTACGAGCAGTACTTC. Amino acid sequence: CASLSGGIGYEQYF. This rearrangement joins TRBV6-2 or TRBV6-3 to TRBJ2-7; TRBD2 aligns across 7 bases. The CDR3 length is 14 residues. V was pared by 9 bases and J by 3 bases, with 11 bases of the junction left unmatched. Germline CDR1 and CDR2: MNHEY and SVGEGT.

The chain joins TRBV5-1 to TRBJ2-5; the match to TRBD2 covers 10 bases. CDR3 size: 16 residues. The germline gives CDR1 SGHRS, CDR2 YFSETQ. Losses at the gene ends were 7 bases for V and 5 bases for J; bases not matched to a gene: 14. The CDR3, as DNA: TGCGCCAGCTGGAGGGGGCTCCTAGCGGGGGAGGAGACCCAGTACTTC. Its translation: CASWRGLLAGEETQYF.

The chain joins TRBV24-1 to TRBJ2-3, with a tentative D call TRBD1 (6 bases). The ends were cut back, 0 bases at V and 0 bases at J, with 12 bases in the middle. The length of the CDR3 is 17 residues. Per the germline V gene, CDR1 is KGHDR and CDR2 is SFDVKD. The chain's CDR3 is CATSDLGTGPSTDTQYF. DNA of the CDR3: TGTGCCACCAGTGATTTGGGAACAGGGCCTAGCACAGATACGCAGTATTTT.

V usage is TRBV20-1 and J usage is TRBJ1-4; no reliable D call. CDR1 and CDR2 from the germline V gene are DFQATT and SNEGSKA (reference sequence). The CDR3 has 11 residues. V was cut by 4 bases and J by 5 bases, with 5 bases left in between. The CDR3 is CSANNNEKLFF. Written as DNA, the CDR3 is TGCAGTGCTAACAACAATGAAAAACTGTTTTTT.

The chain combines TRBV29-1 with TRBJ2-5; TRBD1 might be the D (5 bases). With 8 bases removed from V and 6 bases from J, the gap between germline ends came to 13 bases. This CDR3 region has 11 residues. Germline CDR1 SQVTM, CDR2 ANQGSEA. CDR3 residues: CSSGSGQTQYF. The CDR3 bases are TGCAGCTCAGGGTCAGGTCAGACCCAGTACTTC.

The chain recombines TRBV6-5 with TRBJ1-6, with 7 bases aligning to TRBD1. The germline gives CDR1 MNHEY, CDR2 SVGAGI. V shed 2 bases and J 8 bases; nucleotides not matched to a gene: 3. The CDR3 is 14 residues long. The CDR3: CASSYDRVYSPLHF. CDR3 DNA sequence: TGTGCCAGCAGTTACGACAGGGTGTATTCACCCCTCCACTTT.

Only a few counts were recorded for this clonotype. The chain has TRBV4-1 and TRBJ2-2, with D perhaps assigned TRBD1 or TRBD2 (6 bases each). Germline CDR1 reads MGHRA; CDR2 reads YSYEKL. The CDR3 sequence is 20 residues long. The V end was cut by 3 bases, the J end by 4 bases, with 27 bases between. CDR3 sequence: CASSHDGGRGRRSGTGELFF. The CDR3 DNA follows: TGCGCCAGCAGCCACGACGGAGGTCGGGGGCGGAGGTCGGGCACCGGGGAGCTGTTTTTT.

The table lists this clonotype with a count of one. The chain is built from TRBV7-3 and TRBJ2-1; D is perhaps TRBD2 (6 bases). CDR3 length: 13 residues. Deletions cut 1 base from V and 8 bases from J, with 9 bases between. Germline lookup yields CDR1 SGHTA and CDR2 FQGTGA. The CDR3 nucleotides read TGTGCCAGCAGCTTAATGCGGGACCATGAGCAGTTCTTC. It codes for CASSLMRDHEQFF.

This clonotype has more than one count but fewer than ten. This rearrangement joins TRBV7-6 to TRBJ1-1; D is unclear. CDR1 and CDR2 (germline): SGHVS, FNYEAQ. Trimming shortened V by 5 bases and J by 1 base, and 8 bases separated the two germline ends. The CDR3 covers 13 residues. Here the CDR3 reads CASSMLPNTEAFF. The CDR3 DNA follows: TGTGCCAGCAGCATGTTACCGAACACTGAAGCTTTCTTT.

This clonotype came up a few times. The chain joins TRBV30 to TRBJ2-3, with D possibly matching TRBD2 (5 bases). The CDR3 has 12 residues. Trimming stripped 1 base from V and 5 bases from J, with 7 bases between. The germline CDR1 and CDR2 sequences are GTSNPN and SVGIG (reference sequence). The CDR3 nucleotides are TGTGCCTGGAGTGGAGGGTTAGATACGCAGTATTTT. It codes for CAWSGGLDTQYF.

In this sample, this clonotype turned up a few times. This sequence joins TRBV4-2 and TRBJ2-7; 8 nucleotides line up with TRBD1. This CDR3 comprises 16 residues. The V and J ends lost 2 bases and 0 bases, in that order; junction bases with no gene match: 6. Germline V gene lookup returns CDR1 LGHNA and CDR2 YNFKEQ. Written as DNA, the CDR3 is TGTGCCAGCAGCCAAACCGGGACAGGACCCTCCTACGAGCAGTACTTC. Protein sequence: CASSQTGTGPSYEQYF.

The chain uses TRBV20-1 and TRBJ1-1; maybe TRBD1 (5 bases). This CDR3 region has 14 residues. The V end was cut by 3 bases, the J end by 1 base, with 12 bases between. CDR1 and CDR2 from the germline V gene are DFQATT and SNEGSKA (reference sequence). The CDR3 sequence is CSASWGRQNTEAFF. The CDR3, as DNA: TGCAGTGCTAGTTGGGGACGGCAGAACACTGAAGCTTTCTTT.

The chain couples TRBV18 to TRBJ2-4; D possibly corresponds to TRBD2 (5 bases). V lost 4 bases, J lost 7 bases, and 11 bases lay in between. CDR1 is KGHSH, CDR2 LQKENI, per germline. The CDR3 contains 13 residues. In DNA form, the CDR3 reads TGTGCCAGCTCACTTTCTAGCTCTAACATTCAGTACTTC. Translated: CASSLSSSNIQYF.

This clonotype has only a few counts. J is TRBJ1-2 and V is TRBV7-9; possible D gene TRBD1, 5 bases. This CDR3 region has 14 residues. CDR1 is SEHNR, CDR2 FQNEAQ, per germline (reference sequence). V gave up 3 bases and J gave up 6 bases, with 14 bases separating them. The CDR3 loop reads CASSFDGGVHGYTF. CDR3 bases: TGTGCCAGCAGCTTCGACGGGGGAGTCCATGGCTACACCTTC.

The rearrangement uses TRBV4-1 and TRBJ2-4, with 9 bases identical to TRBD2. This CDR3 is 19 amino acids long. Germline assignment: CDR1 MGHRA and CDR2 YSYEKL. Germline trimming cut 4 bases from V and 6 bases from J; bases unmatched to any gene: 19. The CDR3 coding sequence is TGCGCCAGCAGCCTCCGCGATAGCGGGGGACCGAGCAGGGGAAACATTCAGTACTTC. This gives the protein CASSLRDSGGPSRGNIQYF.

The chain recombines TRBV9 with TRBJ2-7; D may match TRBD1 or TRBD2 (5 bases each). Between the trimmed V and J ends, which lost 3 bases and 3 bases, there was a span of 19 bases. The CDR3 spans 16 residues. Germline loops: CDR1 SGDLS, CDR2 YYNGEE. The CDR3 protein is CASSASGTQAFYEQYF. CDR3 DNA: TGTGCCAGCAGCGCATCAGGGACCCAAGCCTTCTACGAGCAGTACTTC.